This T cell receptor (beta chain) is drawn from a study of cytomegalovirus exposure and HLA in healthy donors. Whole-study results and caveats: Through in vitro validation, three CMV-associated chains were shown to be specific for CMV antigens. Cytomegalovirus status, reportedly, was diagnosed with high specificity and sensitivity by the classifier.

Worth noting for this clone: Its antigen is not known.

The J segment lost 3 bases and the V segment lost 5 bases, leaving 5 bases of the junction unmatched. This CDR3 comprises 14 residues. CDR1 is MDHEN and CDR2 is SYDVKM in the germline V gene. Repertoires were generated with immunoSEQ multiplex PCR, while TCRdb's copy carries only in-frame clones and drops some. This table has 90,000 to 140,000 clones, around 86% appearing once. V and J are TRBV28 and TRBJ2-5, with 8 bases that match TRBD1. Sequencing was done on a sample of PBMCs. This clonotype was obtained from a woman under 30 in good health and CMV-seropositive. The CDR3 bases are TGTGCCAGCAGTAGCCAGGGGGCTGAAGAGACCCAGTACTTC. Its protein product is CASSSQGAEETQYF. Combining the CDR3 with reference TRBV28 and TRBJ2-5 gives the whole variable domain DVKVTQSSRYLVKRTGEKVFLECVQDMDHENMFWYRQDPGLGLRLIYFSYDVKMKEKGDIPEGYSVSREKKERFSLILESASTNQTSMYLCASSSQGAEETQYFGPGTRLLVL.